Detailed here is one TCR beta chain. This clonotype was counted ten times or more. Its antigen remains undetermined. Base quality data are lacking; no much larger clone is found one base away. A patient counted as having stable Graves' hyperthyroidism if no progression to ophthalmopathy occurred over 18 months of follow-up. Hyperthyroidism patients were newly diagnosed, with disease duration under 2 months, and aged 18 to 65 years. The study excluded patients with uncontrolled infections, other autoimmune diseases, pregnancy or lactation. Diagnoses were based on clinical symptoms, serum thyroxine and TRAb, thyroid ultrasound and orbital computed tomography. Ficoll-Paque density gradient centrifugation was used to isolate PBMCs from 8 to 10 ml of fresh peripheral blood. Total RNA was extracted using Trizol reagent, and RNA quality was assessed on an Agilent 2100 Bioanalyzer. The TCR beta CDR3 regions were amplified from RNA transcripts. The TCR CDR3 was subjected to a first round of RT-PCR using the HTBI primer set and the Qiagen OneStep RT-PCR kit. Libraries were constructed in a second round of multiplex PCR, after which size selection and purification were performed. Paired-end sequencing of the libraries was performed with 100 bp reads on an Illumina HiSeq2000. Concerning the study's data processing: SOAPnuke was used to process the raw data, removing reads that contained adapters or uncalled bases, had a mean Phred below 15, or lacked an exact match to the constant primer or identifier. COPE v1.2.5 was used to merge high-quality paired reads, and clonotypes were defined as unique nucleotide sequences. MiTCR v1.1 was used to align the clonotypes against IMGT TRBV, TRBD and TRBJ reference segments. Only V-J combinations with frequency above 0.0001, covering 99% to 99.2% of repertoires, were analysed. A TCS score was defined as the ratio between F50 (clonal expansion) and ExV (chaos), using BLOSUM62-based TCRdist between CDR3 peptides within each V-J. Welch's t-statistics and random forest reduced some 510 V-J features to 13, which were used in a naive Bayes classifier (R e1071). Clones were called with MiXCR by TCRdb after fastp trimmed the public reads at Q25, and only in-frame beta chains were retained. Merged by CDR3 protein, the rows form single entries marked with the most common genes and DNA. For this entry, the V and J calls and clone size follow TCRdb and not the study's own pipeline. The sample table lists 100,000 to 130,000 distinct CDR3 sequences, about 15% of them with a count of one. The leading ten clones occupy 42% of the sample.

V is cut by 5 bases and J by 1 base, and the space between the germline ends is 14 bases. CDR1 and CDR2 are read off the germline V gene as SQVTM and ANQGSEA. The CDR3 spans 14 residues, from the cysteine through the phenylalanine. The retained sequence is limited to the CDR3, 42 bases, with the frame set at the first base. This sample was included in a study of T cells in Graves' hyperthyroidism and ophthalmopathy (dated by TCRdb to the late 2010s). Broadly, across the study: Peripheral blood samples were taken at the time of initial diagnosis, prior to any treatment. A discovery cohort of around 98 patients, 43 with Graves' ophthalmopathy and 55 to 60 with stable Graves' hyperthyroidism, was used to find distinguishing TCR V-J signatures. Whether ophthalmopathy could be predicted prospectively was tested in an independent validation cohort made up of 18 hyperthyroidism patients plus 17 patients who later progressed to ophthalmopathy. The 75 to 100 discovery patients were divided at random into training and test sets in a 7:3 ratio. In addition, the study compared T-cell repertoires in thyroid tissue and in blood from over 5 Graves' hyperthyroidism patients. Once sampling was done, hyperthyroidism patients were given methimazole at a starting dose of 30 mg daily, whereas ophthalmopathy patients were given high-dose intravenous methylprednisolone. TCR Vbeta CDR3 sequencing of fewer than 150 peripheral blood samples (43 ophthalmopathy, roughly 72 hyperthyroidism and roughly 17 progressor patients) is reported in the paper. What the work shows at the level of the full study, not this receptor alone: A model built on a 13 V-J signature distinguished ophthalmopathy from stable hyperthyroidism, reaching around 87% sensitivity and about 81% specificity in cross-validation and 80%/75% in testing. No statistical method was used to fix the sample size in advance, and group allocation was not hidden from the investigators. In validation, progression to ophthalmopathy was predicted by the model with 70.59% sensitivity and around 75% specificity, a median of approximately 6.5 months before onset. Blood samples also contained most of the expanded thyroid clonotypes (frequency above 0.001), which suggests that blood repertoires may reflect thyroid immune responses.

In this chain, TRBV29-1 is recombined with TRBJ2-5; the D gene is perhaps TRBD2, on 7 matching bases. This receptor was obtained from a woman aged 45 to 65 with Graves' hyperthyroidism. The sequenced sample consisted of blood. The sequenced DNA: TGCAGCGTTATGGGGGGGCGCTTCCAAGAGACCCAGTACTTC. Translated, it gives CSVMGGRFQETQYF.